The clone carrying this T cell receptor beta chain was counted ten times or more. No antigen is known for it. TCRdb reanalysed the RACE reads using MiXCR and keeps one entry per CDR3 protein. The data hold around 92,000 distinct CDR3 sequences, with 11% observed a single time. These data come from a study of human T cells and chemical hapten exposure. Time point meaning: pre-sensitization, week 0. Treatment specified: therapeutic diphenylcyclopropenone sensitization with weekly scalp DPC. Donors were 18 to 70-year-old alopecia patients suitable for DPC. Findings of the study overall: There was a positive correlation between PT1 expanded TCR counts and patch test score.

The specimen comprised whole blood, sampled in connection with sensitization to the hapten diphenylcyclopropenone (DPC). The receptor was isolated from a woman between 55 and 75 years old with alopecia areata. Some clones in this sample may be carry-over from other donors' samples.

The CDR3 loop reads CAIAYSDVYNEQFF. The CDR3 bases are TGTGCCATCGCTTACAGCGATGTGTACAATGAGCAGTTCTTC. This chain uses TRBV10-3 with TRBJ2-1, with D hard to call. Trimming pared 8 bases from V and 4 bases from J, leaving 15 bases between. Germline CDR1 is ENHRY and CDR2 is SYGVKD. The CDR3 loop spans 14 amino acids.